Listed below are T cell receptor beta chains from one sample, sequenced in a study of T-cell memory formation after mild COVID-19. TCRdb reprocessed the 5' RACE reads with MiXCR, giving one entry per CDR3 protein. In the table there are 310,000 or so distinct CDR3 sequences, about 15% of which are singletons. Sequencing input: PBMCs or a T cell subset sorted from them (not recorded which). The receptors were gathered from a man between 18 and 35 years old who had mild COVID-19 (a few samples of this study predate the infection). Cell type and time point are not known. Both conserved end residues are part of each CDR3. A D gene is named only where the DNA matches it firmly. Rows may omit the clone size; those that give it use once, few, many or a size class.

j_call: TRBJ1-1; clone_size: few; d_call: TRBD1; v_call: TRBV5-1; cdr3_nt: TGCGCCAGCAGCTTGGACGGGACAGCCACTGAAGCTTTCTTT; cdr3_aa: CASSLDGTATEAFF
j_call: TRBJ1-2; clone_size: NA; d_call: NA; v_call: TRBV6-5; cdr3_nt: TGTGCCAGCAGCTATGCGGCCCCGATCACCGTCTCTAACTATGGCTACACCTTC; cdr3_aa: CASSYAAPITVSNYGYTF
j_call: TRBJ2-7; clone_size: many; d_call: NA; v_call: TRBV3-1; cdr3_nt: TGTGCCAGCAGCCAAGAGGGGCGCGAGCAGTACTTC; cdr3_aa: CASSQEGREQYF
j_call: TRBJ1-1; clone_size: once; d_call: NA; v_call: TRBV7-8; cdr3_nt: TGTGCCAGCAGCTTAGTTTTCGGGGCGAACACTGAAGCTTTCTTT; cdr3_aa: CASSLVFGANTEAFF
j_call: TRBJ2-3; clone_size: many; d_call: TRBD1; v_call: TRBV7-9; cdr3_nt: TGTGCCAGCAGCCAGGGACAGGGAGCAGATACGCAGTATTTT; cdr3_aa: CASSQGQGADTQYF
j_call: TRBJ2-1; clone_size: NA; d_call: TRBD2; v_call: TRBV6-5; cdr3_nt: TGTGCCAGCAGGATGAGCGGGGGGCCCTACAATGAGCAGTTCTTC; cdr3_aa: CASRMSGGPYNEQFF
j_call: TRBJ2-3; clone_size: NA; d_call: TRBD1; v_call: TRBV3-1; cdr3_nt: TGTGCCAGCAGCGACAGGGCTAGCACAGATACGCAGTATTTT; cdr3_aa: CASSDRASTDTQYF
j_call: TRBJ1-2; clone_size: few; d_call: NA; v_call: TRBV6-1; cdr3_nt: TGTGCCAGCAGTGGTAGCCTTGGCTACACCTTC; cdr3_aa: CASSGSLGYTF
j_call: TRBJ2-7; clone_size: NA; d_call: NA; v_call: TRBV20-1; cdr3_nt: TGCAGTGCTAGAGATCCGGGGGCAACCTACGAGCAGTACTTC; cdr3_aa: CSARDPGATYEQYF
j_call: TRBJ2-1; clone_size: NA; d_call: NA; v_call: TRBV9; cdr3_nt: TGTGCCAGCAGCTCTCGGGGCCGGGTTGGATACTCCTACAATGAGCAGTTCTTC; cdr3_aa: CASSSRGRVGYSYNEQFF
j_call: TRBJ2-7; clone_size: NA; d_call: NA; v_call: TRBV6-2/TRBV6-3; cdr3_nt: TGTGCCAGCAACACGGAATTCCAGAGCTCCTACGAGCAGTACTTC; cdr3_aa: CASNTEFQSSYEQYF
j_call: TRBJ2-7; clone_size: few; d_call: NA; v_call: TRBV27; cdr3_nt: TGTGCCAGCAGTTTGGGGGCTGGGGCCTACGAGCAGTACTTC; cdr3_aa: CASSLGAGAYEQYF
j_call: TRBJ2-5; clone_size: NA; d_call: TRBD1; v_call: TRBV20-1; cdr3_nt: TGCAGTGCTACCCCAGGGGGTTCGGAGACCCAGTACTTC; cdr3_aa: CSATPGGSETQYF
j_call: TRBJ1-3; clone_size: few; d_call: NA; v_call: TRBV4-3; cdr3_nt: TGCGCCAGCAGCCAAGATTTAGGGTTAGGAAACACCATATATTTT; cdr3_aa: CASSQDLGLGNTIYF
j_call: TRBJ2-3; clone_size: few; d_call: NA; v_call: TRBV5-1; cdr3_nt: TGCGCCAGCAGCTTGCGGGCTCCCACAGATACGCAGTATTTT; cdr3_aa: CASSLRAPTDTQYF
j_call: TRBJ1-2; clone_size: NA; d_call: NA; v_call: TRBV9; cdr3_nt: TGTGCCAGCAGCGTAGGATGGTCGAGCTCTAACTATGGCTACACCTTC; cdr3_aa: CASSVGWSSSNYGYTF
j_call: TRBJ2-5; clone_size: NA; d_call: TRBD1; v_call: TRBV5-1; cdr3_nt: TGCGCCAGCAGCTCCCCCGGGACAGGGGAGACCCAGTACTTC; cdr3_aa: CASSSPGTGETQYF
j_call: TRBJ1-5; clone_size: NA; d_call: NA; v_call: TRBV19; cdr3_nt: TGTGCCAGTAGTATAAGCCAGGTCCGGAGGCAGCCCCAGCATTTT; cdr3_aa: CASSISQVRRQPQHF
j_call: TRBJ2-7; clone_size: few; d_call: TRBD1; v_call: TRBV20-1; cdr3_nt: TGCAGTGCTAACTCCGGACAGGGGGCCTCCTACGAGCAGTACTTC; cdr3_aa: CSANSGQGASYEQYF
j_call: TRBJ2-7; clone_size: NA; d_call: NA; v_call: TRBV7-9; cdr3_nt: TGTGCCAGCAGCCCCCACCTAGGTGGACAGAGCTCCTACGAGCAGTACTTC; cdr3_aa: CASSPHLGGQSSYEQYF
j_call: TRBJ1-2; clone_size: few; d_call: TRBD1; v_call: TRBV19; cdr3_nt: TGTGCCAGCAAGACAGGGGAGTGGAGGGACTATGGCTACACCTTC; cdr3_aa: CASKTGEWRDYGYTF
j_call: TRBJ2-7; clone_size: few; d_call: NA; v_call: TRBV10-3; cdr3_nt: TGTGCCATCAGTGGGGAGGCAGAGGCCTACGAGCAGTACTTC; cdr3_aa: CAISGEAEAYEQYF
j_call: TRBJ1-1; clone_size: few; d_call: TRBD1; v_call: TRBV5-1; cdr3_nt: TGCGCCAGCAGCTTGGCCAAACAGGGGAGGACTGAAGCTTTCTTT; cdr3_aa: CASSLAKQGRTEAFF
j_call: TRBJ2-1; clone_size: NA; d_call: TRBD2; v_call: TRBV6-2/TRBV6-3; cdr3_nt: TGTGCCAGTACCAGGACTAGCGCGGGAAGTGAGCAGTTCTTC; cdr3_aa: CASTRTSAGSEQFF
j_call: TRBJ2-7; clone_size: few; d_call: NA; v_call: TRBV12-3/TRBV12-4; cdr3_nt: TGTGCCAGCAGCCAGGGGGGAGGGGCCCCCCTCTACGAGCAGTACTTC; cdr3_aa: CASSQGGGAPLYEQYF
j_call: TRBJ1-1; clone_size: NA; d_call: NA; v_call: TRBV4-3; cdr3_nt: TGCGCCAGCAGCCAAGTGGGGGGGGAGACTGAAGCTTTCTTT; cdr3_aa: CASSQVGGETEAFF
j_call: TRBJ2-5; clone_size: many; d_call: NA; v_call: TRBV12-3/TRBV12-4; cdr3_nt: TGTGCCAGCAGCCCGACCGGGGGCGAGACCCAGTACTTC; cdr3_aa: CASSPTGGETQYF
j_call: TRBJ2-5; clone_size: few; d_call: TRBD2; v_call: TRBV5-1; cdr3_nt: TGCGCCAGCAGCTCCGGGGGGGGATCCGAGACCCAGTACTTC; cdr3_aa: CASSSGGGSETQYF
j_call: TRBJ1-5; clone_size: few; d_call: NA; v_call: TRBV7-2; cdr3_nt: TGTGCCAGCAGCTTAGTTGGGATTAGCAATCAGCCCCAGCATTTT; cdr3_aa: CASSLVGISNQPQHF
j_call: TRBJ2-4; clone_size: NA; d_call: NA; v_call: TRBV12-3/TRBV12-4; cdr3_nt: TGTGCCAGCAGTTTGTGGGAAAACATTCAGTACTTC; cdr3_aa: CASSLWENIQYF
j_call: TRBJ2-1; clone_size: NA; d_call: NA; v_call: TRBV19; cdr3_nt: TGTGCCAGTAGTGTATACTCCTACAATGAGCAGTTCTTC; cdr3_aa: CASSVYSYNEQFF
j_call: TRBJ2-2; clone_size: few; d_call: NA; v_call: TRBV20-1; cdr3_nt: TGCAGTGCTCGCCCGACGAACACCGGGGAGCTGTTTTTT; cdr3_aa: CSARPTNTGELFF
j_call: TRBJ2-2; clone_size: few; d_call: NA; v_call: TRBV5-5; cdr3_nt: TGTGCCAGCAGCGCGGGAACGAACACCGGGGAGCTGTTTTTT; cdr3_aa: CASSAGTNTGELFF
j_call: TRBJ2-3; clone_size: NA; d_call: NA; v_call: TRBV12-3/TRBV12-4; cdr3_nt: TGTGCCAGCAGTTTAGCGCCTAGCACAGATACGCAGTATTTT; cdr3_aa: CASSLAPSTDTQYF
j_call: TRBJ2-5; clone_size: NA; d_call: NA; v_call: TRBV5-6; cdr3_nt: TGTGCCAGCAGCCCCCAAGGTCAGGGGAGACAAGAGACCCAGTACTTC; cdr3_aa: CASSPQGQGRQETQYF
j_call: TRBJ1-1; clone_size: NA; d_call: TRBD1; v_call: TRBV9; cdr3_nt: TGTGCCAGCAGCGGATGGCCCGGGACAGGGGTGACTGAAGCTTTCTTT; cdr3_aa: CASSGWPGTGVTEAFF
j_call: TRBJ1-1; clone_size: NA; d_call: NA; v_call: TRBV3-1; cdr3_nt: TGTGCCAGCAGCCAAGGGACGGGGAACACTGAAGCTTTCTTT; cdr3_aa: CASSQGTGNTEAFF
j_call: TRBJ2-3; clone_size: few; d_call: NA; v_call: TRBV4-3; cdr3_nt: TGCGCCAGCAGCCAGGCCTCCGGCACAGATACGCAGTATTTT; cdr3_aa: CASSQASGTDTQYF
j_call: TRBJ1-4; clone_size: NA; d_call: NA; v_call: TRBV7-2; cdr3_nt: TGTGCCAGCAGACCTAGAGAAGGGCAGGAAAAACTGTTTTTT; cdr3_aa: CASRPREGQEKLFF
j_call: TRBJ2-3; clone_size: few; d_call: NA; v_call: TRBV5-1; cdr3_nt: TGCGCCAGCAGCTTCCTCAACCGGGACTTTAGCACAGATACGCAGTATTTT; cdr3_aa: CASSFLNRDFSTDTQYF
j_call: TRBJ1-2; clone_size: NA; d_call: NA; v_call: TRBV7-9; cdr3_nt: TGTGCCAGCAGCTTAAAGGCCTCGGGGCTCGGCTATGGCTACACCTTC; cdr3_aa: CASSLKASGLGYGYTF
j_call: TRBJ2-1; clone_size: NA; d_call: NA; v_call: TRBV12-3/TRBV12-4; cdr3_nt: TGTGCCAGCAGTTTAGGCCTCAGCCCCTACAATGAGCAGTTCTTC; cdr3_aa: CASSLGLSPYNEQFF
j_call: TRBJ2-1; clone_size: few; d_call: NA; v_call: TRBV20-1; cdr3_nt: TGCAGTGTGGGTAGGGGGATGTACAATGAGCAGTTCTTC; cdr3_aa: CSVGRGMYNEQFF